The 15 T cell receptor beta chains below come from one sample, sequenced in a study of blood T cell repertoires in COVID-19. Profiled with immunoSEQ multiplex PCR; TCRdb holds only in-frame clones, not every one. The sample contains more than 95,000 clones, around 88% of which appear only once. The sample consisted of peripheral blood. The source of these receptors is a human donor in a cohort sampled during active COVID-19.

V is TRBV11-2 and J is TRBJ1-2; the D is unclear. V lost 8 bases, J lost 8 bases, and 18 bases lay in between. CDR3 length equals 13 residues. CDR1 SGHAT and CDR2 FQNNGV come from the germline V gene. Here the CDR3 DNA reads TGTGCCAGCGGACTCGGACCGGGGATGGGCTACACCTTC. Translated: CASGLGPGMGYTF.

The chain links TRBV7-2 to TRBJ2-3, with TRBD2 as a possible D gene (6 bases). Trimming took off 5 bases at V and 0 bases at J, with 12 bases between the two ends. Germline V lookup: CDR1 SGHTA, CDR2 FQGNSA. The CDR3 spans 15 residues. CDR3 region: CASSRGTPSTDTQYF. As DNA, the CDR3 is TGTGCCAGCAGCCGCGGGACCCCTAGCACAGATACGCAGTATTTT. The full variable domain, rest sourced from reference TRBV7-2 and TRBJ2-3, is GAGVSQSPSNKVTEKGKDVELRCDPISGHTALYWYRQSLGQGLEFLIYFQGNSAPDKSGLPSDRFSAERTGGSVSTLTIQRTQQEDSAVYLCASSRGTPSTDTQYFGPGTRLTVL.

CDR3 protein: CASSVRSGGNTEAFF. DNA for the CDR3: TGTGCCAGCAGTGTACGGTCCGGGGGGAACACTGAAGCTTTCTTT. This chain connects TRBV2 to TRBJ1-1; possible D gene TRBD1, 5 bases. V was shortened by 4 bases and J by 1 base, with 13 bases between the two germline ends. The CDR3 has 15 amino acids. CDR1 is SNHLY, CDR2 FYNNEI, per germline.

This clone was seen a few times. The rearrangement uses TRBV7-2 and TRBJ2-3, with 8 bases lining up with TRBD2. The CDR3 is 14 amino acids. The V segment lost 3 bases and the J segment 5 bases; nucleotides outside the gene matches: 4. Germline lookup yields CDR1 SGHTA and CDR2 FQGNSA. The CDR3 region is CASSFGLAKDTQYF. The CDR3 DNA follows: TGTGCCAGCAGCTTTGGACTAGCAAAAGATACGCAGTATTTT. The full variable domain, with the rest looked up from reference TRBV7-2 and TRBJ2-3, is GAGVSQSPSNKVTEKGKDVELRCDPISGHTALYWYRQSLGQGLEFLIYFQGNSAPDKSGLPSDRFSAERTGGSVSTLTIQRTQQEDSAVYLCASSFGLAKDTQYFGPGTRLTVL.

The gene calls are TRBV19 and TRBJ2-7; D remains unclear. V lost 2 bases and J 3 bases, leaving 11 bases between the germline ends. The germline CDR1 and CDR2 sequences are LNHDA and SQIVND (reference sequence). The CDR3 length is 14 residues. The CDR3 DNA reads TGTGCCAGTAGTATACGTTGGCCCAACTACGAGCAGTACTTC. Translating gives CASSIRWPNYEQYF.

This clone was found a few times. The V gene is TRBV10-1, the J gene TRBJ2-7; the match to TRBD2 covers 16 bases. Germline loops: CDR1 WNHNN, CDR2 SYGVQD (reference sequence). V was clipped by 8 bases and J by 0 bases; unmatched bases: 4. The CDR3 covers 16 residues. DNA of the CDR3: TGCGCCAGCGGCGGGACTAGCGGGAGGGCCTCCTACGAGCAGTACTTC. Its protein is CASGGTSGRASYEQYF.

CDR3 in DNA: TGTGCCAGCAGCCCCCGTAGGGGAGCTTTCTTT. Its protein is CASSPRRGAFF. The chain has TRBV13 and TRBJ1-1, with a weak D call TRBD1 (5 bases). CDR1 and CDR2 from the germline V gene are PRHDT and FYEKMQ (reference sequence). V dropped 5 bases and J dropped 10 bases, with 11 bases sitting between them. The CDR3 has 11 amino acids. The full variable domain, with the rest looked up from reference TRBV13 and TRBJ1-1, is AAGVIQSPRHLIKEKRETATLKCYPIPRHDTVYWYQQGPGQDPQFLISFYEKMQSDKGSIPDRFSAQQFSDYHSELNMSSLELGDSALYFCASSPRRGAFFGQGTRLTVV.

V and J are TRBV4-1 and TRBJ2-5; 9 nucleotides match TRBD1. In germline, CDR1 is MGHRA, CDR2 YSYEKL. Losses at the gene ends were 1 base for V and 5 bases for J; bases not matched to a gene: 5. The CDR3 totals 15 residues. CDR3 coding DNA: TGCGCCAGCAGCCAAGCCACAGGGGGCAGGGAGACCCAGTACTTC. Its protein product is CASSQATGGRETQYF.

The CDR3 region is CASSLGASGVYHEQFF. CDR3 nucleotides: TGCGCCAGCAGCTTGGGTGCCTCGGGGGTTTACCATGAGCAGTTCTTC. This chain joins TRBV5-1 and TRBJ2-1; D may be TRBD2 (6 bases). This CDR3 has 16 residues. Germline assignment: CDR1 SGHRS and CDR2 YFSETQ. Trimming pared 0 bases from V and 8 bases from J, leaving 18 bases between. Filled out from reference TRBV5-1 and TRBJ2-1, the complete variable domain reads KAGVTQTPRYLIKTRGQQVTLSCSPISGHRSVSWYQQTPGQGLQFLFEYFSETQRNKGNFPGRFSGRQFSNSRSEMNVSTLELGDSALYLCASSLGASGVYHEQFFGPGTRLTVL.

CDR3 amino acids: CASSPGTGPRTNEKLFF. The CDR3 nucleotides are TGCGCCAGCAGCCCCGGGACAGGGCCAAGAACTAATGAAAAACTGTTTTTT. This sequence joins TRBV5-1 and TRBJ1-4; 9 nucleotides align to TRBD1. CDR1 is SGHRS, CDR2 YFSETQ, per germline. The ends lost 4 bases at V and 1 base at J; junction bases unmatched: 8. The CDR3 sequence is 17 residues long.

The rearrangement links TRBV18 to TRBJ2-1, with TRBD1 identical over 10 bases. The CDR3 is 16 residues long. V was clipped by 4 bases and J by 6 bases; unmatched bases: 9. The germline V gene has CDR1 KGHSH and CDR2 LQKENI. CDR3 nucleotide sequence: TGTGCCAGCTCACGGAACCCGGGGACAGGGGTCAATGAGCAGTTCTTC. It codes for CASSRNPGTGVNEQFF.

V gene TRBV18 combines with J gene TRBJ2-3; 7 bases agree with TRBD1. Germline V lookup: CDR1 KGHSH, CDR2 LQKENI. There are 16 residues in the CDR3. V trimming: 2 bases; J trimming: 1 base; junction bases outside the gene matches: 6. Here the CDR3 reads CASSPWTGGGTDTQYF. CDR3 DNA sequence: TGTGCCAGCTCACCATGGACAGGTGGCGGCACAGATACGCAGTATTTT.

The CDR3: CSVTGWTGGNEQYF. CDR3 coding DNA: TGCAGCGTGACTGGCTGGACAGGGGGCAACGAGCAGTACTTC. The chain recombines TRBV29-1 with TRBJ2-7; 11 positions agree with TRBD1. Trimming cost V 6 bases and J 5 bases; bases outside gene matches: 9. The germline gives CDR1 SQVTM, CDR2 ANQGSEA. This CDR3 region has 14 residues.

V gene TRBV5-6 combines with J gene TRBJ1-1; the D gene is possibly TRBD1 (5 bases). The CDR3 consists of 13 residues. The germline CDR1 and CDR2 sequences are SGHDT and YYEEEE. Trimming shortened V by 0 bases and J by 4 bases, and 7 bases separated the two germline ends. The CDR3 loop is CASSLGGATEAFF. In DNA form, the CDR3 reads TGTGCCAGCAGCTTGGGCGGGGCCACTGAAGCTTTCTTT. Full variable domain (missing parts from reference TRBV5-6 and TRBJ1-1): DAGVTQSPTHLIKTRGQQVTLRCSPKSGHDTVSWYQQALGQGPQFIFQYYEEEERQRGNFPDRFSGHQFPNYSSELNVNALLLGDSALYLCASSLGGATEAFFGQGTRLTVV.

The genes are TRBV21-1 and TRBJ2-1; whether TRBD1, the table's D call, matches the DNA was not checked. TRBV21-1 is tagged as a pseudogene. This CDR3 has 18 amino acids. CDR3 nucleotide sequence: TGTGCCAGCACCATCATCCTGGGACAGGGAGGTCCCTACAATGAGCAGTTCTTC. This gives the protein CASTIILGQGGPYNEQFF.